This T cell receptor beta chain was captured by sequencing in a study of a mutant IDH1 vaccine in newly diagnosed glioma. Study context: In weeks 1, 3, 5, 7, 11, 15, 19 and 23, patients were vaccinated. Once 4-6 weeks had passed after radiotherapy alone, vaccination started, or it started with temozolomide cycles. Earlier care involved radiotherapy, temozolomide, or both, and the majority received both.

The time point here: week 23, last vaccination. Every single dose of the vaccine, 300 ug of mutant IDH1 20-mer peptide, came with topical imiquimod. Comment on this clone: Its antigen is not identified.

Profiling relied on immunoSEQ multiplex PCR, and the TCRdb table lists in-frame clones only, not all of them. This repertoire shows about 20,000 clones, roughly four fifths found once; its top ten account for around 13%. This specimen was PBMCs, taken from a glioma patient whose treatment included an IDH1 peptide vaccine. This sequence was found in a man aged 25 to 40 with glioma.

CDR3 bases: TGTGCCATCAGTCAGGGAGTAGCGGGGGAACGGACCCAGTACTTC. Translated, it gives CAISQGVAGERTQYF. The chain couples TRBV10-3 to TRBJ2-5; 9 nucleotides agree with TRBD2. The CDR3 consists of 15 residues. V gave up 5 bases and J gave up 7 bases; unmatched junction bases: 11. Germline V gene sequence: CDR1 ENHRY, CDR2 SYGVKD.